This TCR beta chain appears in the sequencing data of a study of shared clonotypes between healthy human individuals. Study context: Three CD4 naive, three CD4 memory, two CD8 naive and one CD8 memory plate were used per donor. Study-wide results and caveats: Larger estimated richness was generally recorded for naive subsets relative to memory subsets.

Note on this clone: Its antigen is unknown. A much larger clone differs by one base, so this may be a read error.

Every subset's genomic DNA went evenly onto several immunoSEQ plates. Profiled with immunoSEQ multiplex PCR; TCRdb holds only in-frame clones, not every one. The sample lists about 1.1 million clones; approximately 80% were seen once. CDR3 length: 13 amino acids. The germline CDR1 and CDR2 sequences are MNHNS and SASEGT. V gave up 5 bases and J gave up 0 bases, with 7 bases separating them. Sequencing used memory CD4+ T cells from PBMCs. Subset reported: CD45RA-negative fraction. The TCR comes from a man between 18 and 29 years old in good health. Some clones in this sample may be carry-over from other donors' samples. The chain combines TRBV6-1 with TRBJ1-2, with D unresolved. The CDR3 is CASSLTANYGYTF. The CDR3 nucleotides read TGTGCCAGCAGTCTAACAGCTAACTATGGCTACACCTTC.